These 15 T cell receptor beta chains were all obtained from the same sample, sequenced in a study of blood T cell repertoires in COVID-19. The repertoire was sequenced with immunoSEQ multiplex PCR; TCRdb's copy has only in-frame clones and lacks some. The sample includes 190,000 or so clones, around nine tenths seen only once; the top ten take 0.85% to 0.95%. The sample was peripheral blood. These receptors were taken from a woman between 18 and 30 years old who had recovered from COVID-19.

V and J are TRBV7-2 and TRBJ1-5, with D possibly being TRBD1 (6 bases). Germline V gives CDR1 SGHTA, CDR2 FQGNSA. Trimming shortened V by 1 base and J by 4 bases, and 14 bases separated the two germline ends. The CDR3 is 16 residues long. This CDR3 reads CASSLEGRGGNQPQHF. The CDR3 nucleotides are TGTGCCAGCAGCTTAGAGGGCAGGGGTGGGAATCAGCCCCAGCATTTT.

This chain uses TRBV7-3 with TRBJ2-2, with D possibly being TRBD2 (5 bases). This CDR3 has 13 residues. V lost 1 base to trimming and J lost 7 bases, with 7 bases between them. From germline, CDR1 is SGHTA and CDR2 FQGTGA. The CDR3 loop reads CASSLIGSGELFF. The CDR3 DNA reads TGTGCCAGCAGCTTAATTGGGAGCGGGGAGCTGTTTTTT.

The chain carries TRBV27 and TRBJ1-1, with D hard to call. The CDR3 is 12 amino acids. V shed 6 bases and J shed 4 bases, with 9 bases lying between them. From germline, CDR1 is MNHEY and CDR2 SMNVEV (reference sequence). The CDR3 nucleotides read TGTGCCAGCAGCGGGTTGAGCACTGAAGCTTTCTTT. It yields the protein CASSGLSTEAFF.

This chain links TRBV5-1 with TRBJ1-1; a possible D gene is TRBD1 (5 bases). Germline CDR1 SGHRS, CDR2 YFSETQ. This CDR3 region has 13 residues. V was pared by 1 base and J by 6 bases, with 10 bases between. CDR3 bases: TGCGCCAGCAGCTTGCCCAGGGACTCTGAAGCTTTCTTT. Its protein product is CASSLPRDSEAFF.

The chain recombines TRBV19 with TRBJ2-2; 7 bases are shared with TRBD1. The CDR3 runs 13 residues. The V segment lost 4 bases and the J segment 4 bases; nucleotides outside the gene matches: 0. From germline, CDR1 is LNHDA and CDR2 SQIVND (reference sequence). The CDR3 protein is CASSNRGTGELFF. CDR3 DNA sequence: TGTGCCAGTAGTAACAGGGGCACCGGGGAGCTGTTTTTT.

In this sample, this clone turned up once. The chain links TRBV5-6 to TRBJ2-3; D not resolved. Trimming pared 3 bases from V and 1 base from J, leaving 9 bases between. Germline V gene data show CDR1 as SGHDT and CDR2 as YYEEEE. This CDR3 comprises 14 residues. The CDR3 region has the DNA TGTGCCAGCAGCTGGAACAGAGGCACAGATACGCAGTATTTT. It yields the protein CASSWNRGTDTQYF.

As DNA, the CDR3 is TGTGCCAGCAGTGAATTGAACAGGGGAGACACTGAAGCTTTCTTT. Protein: CASSELNRGDTEAFF. V and J are TRBV25-1 and TRBJ1-1, with 7 bases fitting TRBD1. The V gene end was trimmed by 1 base and the J gene end by 3 bases; junction bases not matched to a gene: 5. This CDR3 contains 15 residues. Germline CDR1 MGHDK, CDR2 SYGVNS.

The gene calls are TRBV6-6 and TRBJ2-2; D possibly corresponds to TRBD1 (7 bases). CDR1 MNHNY and CDR2 SVGAGI come from the germline V gene (reference sequence). Trimming cost V 5 bases and J 7 bases, with 11 bases left between them. The CDR3 consists of 13 residues. CDR3 DNA sequence: TGTGCCAGCAGTACCAGGGGGGACGGGGAGCTGTTTTTT. Protein sequence: CASSTRGDGELFF.

J is TRBJ1-1 and V is TRBV4-1; perhaps TRBD1 as D (6 bases). The V gene lost 4 bases and the J gene lost 0 bases, with 12 bases spanning the gap. CDR1 is MGHRA, CDR2 YSYEKL, per germline. This CDR3 spans 15 amino acids. CDR3 sequence (DNA): TGCGCCAGCAGCCTTTCCAGGGGCTTGAACACTGAAGCTTTCTTT. Translation gives CASSLSRGLNTEAFF.

The chain carries TRBV2 and TRBJ2-3; possibly TRBD2 for D (6 bases). Per the germline V gene, CDR1 is SNHLY and CDR2 is FYNNEI. This CDR3 is built from 14 residues. V lost 10 bases, J lost 2 bases, and 16 bases lay in between. CDR3 sequence (DNA): TGTGCCACCCACCCGTTAGCGGCCACAGATACGCAGTATTTT. Amino acids: CATHPLAATDTQYF.

The chain links TRBV14 to TRBJ2-3; 9 nucleotides line up with TRBD2. J was trimmed by 4 bases and V by 4 bases; bases with no gene match: 9. The CDR3 totals 16 residues. Germline CDR1 is SGHDN and CDR2 is FVKESK. The CDR3 is CASSPPREGRADTQYF. CDR3 sequence (DNA): TGTGCCAGCAGCCCACCGCGGGAGGGCCGGGCAGATACGCAGTATTTT. Together with reference TRBV14 and TRBJ2-3, the CDR3 gives the full variable domain: EAGVTQFPSHSVIEKGQTVTLRCDPISGHDNLYWYRRVMGKEIKFLLHFVKESKQDESGMPNNRFLAERTGGTYSTLKVQPAELEDSGVYFCASSPPREGRADTQYFGPGTRLTVL.

The gene calls are TRBV5-4 and TRBJ2-7, with 7 bases fitting TRBD1. The CDR3 spans 13 residues. Trimming cost V 1 base and J 5 bases; bases outside gene matches: 3. Germline CDR1 reads SGHNT; CDR2 reads YYREEE (reference sequence). Here the CDR3 reads CASSLRQGDEQYF. As DNA, the CDR3 is TGTGCCAGCAGCTTGCGACAGGGAGACGAGCAGTACTTC.

CDR3 in amino acids: CASSPRTGNTEAFF. Here the CDR3 DNA reads TGTGCCAGCAGTCCCCGGACAGGTAACACTGAAGCTTTCTTT. The chain has TRBV6-5 and TRBJ1-1; 7 bases match TRBD1. Per the germline V gene, CDR1 is MNHEY and CDR2 is SVGAGI. V gave up 5 bases and J gave up 2 bases; unmatched junction bases: 5. This CDR3 spans 14 amino acids.

V gene TRBV29-1 combines with J gene TRBJ1-1, with D perhaps TRBD1 (5 bases). In germline, CDR1 is SQVTM, CDR2 ANQGSEA. Trimming removed 4 bases from V and 5 bases from J, with 11 bases in between. The CDR3 extends over 12 amino acids. As DNA, the CDR3 is TGCAGCGTTGTGCGGGGGGAAACTGAAGCTTTCTTT. It encodes CSVVRGETEAFF.

This clone was observed a single time. The same CDR3 also results from other DNA sequences found in this sample. This chain uses TRBV7-2 with TRBJ2-7, with TRBD2 matching 11 bases. V lost 6 bases and J lost 4; bases outside the gene matches: 5. The CDR3 runs to 14 residues. Per germline, CDR1 SGHTA and CDR2 FQGNSA. For the CDR3, the DNA is TGTGCCAGCAGTCCACTAGCGGGGGCATACGAGCAGTACTTC. This sequence encodes CASSPLAGAYEQYF.